A selection of T cell receptor beta chains follows, all from one sample in a study of blood T cell repertoires in COVID-19. Assay used: immunoSEQ multiplex PCR; TCRdb lists only in-frame clones, some missing. The table includes approximately 210,000 clones, 92% detected once. Sequencing was carried out using peripheral blood. Receptors originate from a young man with acute or convalescent COVID-19. Each CDR3 is given with its conserved first and last residue. The order of the fields is clone size, D gene, J gene, V gene, CDR3 DNA, CDR3 protein. A D gene is named only where the DNA matches it firmly. Only some rows state a clone size, as once, few, many or a class for expanded clones.

abundance: .
d_gene: TRBD1
j_gene: TRBJ2-5
v_gene: TRBV5-6
CDR3nt: TGTGCCAGCAGCCCCTACAGGGGGCAAGAGACCCAGTACTTC
CDR3aa: CASSPYRGQETQYF

abundance: .
d_gene: .
j_gene: TRBJ2-3
v_gene: TRBV7-7
CDR3nt: TGTGCTAGCAGCCCCGGTACTAGCACAGATACGCAGTATTTT
CDR3aa: CASSPGTSTDTQYF

abundance: many
d_gene: .
j_gene: TRBJ1-3
v_gene: TRBV29-1
CDR3nt: TGCAGCGTCATCACTCCCGGAAACACCATATATTTT
CDR3aa: CSVITPGNTIYF

abundance: .
d_gene: TRBD1
j_gene: TRBJ2-3
v_gene: TRBV28
CDR3nt: TGTGCCAGCAGTCGGGACAGGGGCAGCACAGATACGCAGTATTTT
CDR3aa: CASSRDRGSTDTQYF

abundance: .
d_gene: TRBD1
j_gene: TRBJ2-7
v_gene: TRBV6-1
CDR3nt: TGTGCCAGCAGTGTGCCACACCGGGACAGGGCGGACGAGCAGTACTTC
CDR3aa: CASSVPHRDRADEQYF

abundance: once
d_gene: .
j_gene: TRBJ1-2
v_gene: TRBV28
CDR3nt: TGTGCCAGCGCAGGAGGCTCTAACTATGGCTACACCTTC
CDR3aa: CASAGGSNYGYTF

abundance: .
d_gene: .
j_gene: TRBJ2-7
v_gene: TRBV19
CDR3nt: TGTGCCAGTAGTATCCGTTCCGAGCAGTACTTC
CDR3aa: CASSIRSEQYF

abundance: .
d_gene: .
j_gene: TRBJ1-1
v_gene: TRBV19
CDR3nt: TGTGCCAGTAGACTAAATGTGAACACTGAAGCTTTCTTT
CDR3aa: CASRLNVNTEAFF

abundance: .
d_gene: TRBD1
j_gene: TRBJ2-7
v_gene: TRBV9
CDR3nt: TGTGCCAGCAGCGTAGGAGACAGGGGGGTCGAGCAGTACTTC
CDR3aa: CASSVGDRGVEQYF

abundance: .
d_gene: TRBD1
j_gene: TRBJ2-5
v_gene: TRBV9
CDR3nt: TGTGCCAGCAGCGTAGCTACAGGGGTGTCTGTTCATGAGACCCAGTACTTC
CDR3aa: CASSVATGVSVHETQYF

abundance: .
d_gene: .
j_gene: TRBJ1-5
v_gene: TRBV6-2/TRBV6-3
CDR3nt: TGTGCCAGCAGCTCTGTCCGTAATCAGCCCCAGCATTTT
CDR3aa: CASSSVRNQPQHF